The entry below gives a single T cell receptor (beta chain) sequence along with its context. It has no known antigen specificity. Qualities for individual bases were not recorded, and no much larger clone is one base off. In the prospective study, participants were about 18 to 89 years old, resided in 24 geographic areas of the United States, and were enrolled through a virtual design. In the prospective study, cohorts were assigned on the basis of participant-reported clinical history obtained from a screening survey and a study questionnaire. Mobile phlebotomists in the prospective study collected whole blood, serum and a nasopharyngeal or oropharyngeal swab from every participant. Prospective study participants could optionally give additional blood draws and questionnaires over an approximately two-month period. Before DNA extraction, blood samples from the prospective study were shipped at room temperature or frozen.

The sample comes from a study of blood T cell repertoires in COVID-19 (dated by TCRdb to 2020 to 2022). About the full investigation: Samples from collaborators originated in the United States, Italy and Spain and spanned both the acute and convalescent phases of COVID-19. The material from the prospective study consisted of cDNA or gDNA derived from T cells, B-cell-depleted T cells, or PBMCs. Deeply sampled blood TCRbeta repertoires from subjects exposed to, actively infected with, or recovered from COVID-19 were included in the dataset. The repertoires were released in a freely available public database intended as a resource for research on the immune response to SARS-CoV-2. Samples came from the ongoing ImmuneRACE study (first 160 participants) plus 1,254 subjects from 6 global collaborators. The sample metadata nearly always contained a de-identified subject ID, COVID-19 status, age in years and sex. Where available, HLA class I and class II types were obtained from metadata supplied by the sample provider rather than from assay-based typing.

Broad study findings and their caveats: Clinical and demographic metadata were provided uncurated, with the amount varying by source and participant.

TCRbeta CDR3 regions were amplified from genomic DNA using the immunoSEQ Assay, a bias-controlled multiplex PCR. The paper's processing steps were these. Within the assay, amplification of reference gene primers was used to estimate how many nucleated cells each sample contained. To quantify the absolute abundance of each unique TCRbeta CDR3 rearrangement, sequence reads were collapsed and filtered. For each sample, productive Simpson clonality was calculated as the square root of Simpson's diversity index across productive rearrangements. TCRdb carries this immuneACCESS record with in-frame sequences only. Its versions omit some clonotypes, under half of them owing to an unresolved V gene in the studies checked, with the rest unexplained. The V and J calls and clone size are taken from that table; D and trimming were inferred from the DNA. The sample yields 270,000 or so clones; about nine tenths were counted once. The ten top clones hold roughly 2% of the sample.

There are 14 amino acids in the CDR3, from cysteine to phenylalanine inclusive. CDR3 DNA only is kept here, 42 bases in frame from base 1. Germline trimming amounts to 0 bases on V and 7 bases on J, with 8 as the count of junction bases outside the gene matches. Per the germline V gene (reference sequence), GTSNPN is the CDR1 and SVGIG is the CDR2. The sequence was collected from a woman aged 40 to 55 with acute COVID-19. The sample was PBMCs or T cells enriched from blood (not recorded which). The chain is encoded by TRBV30 joined to TRBJ1-2, with 7 bases matching TRBD1. The nucleotide sequence is given as TGTGCCTGGAGTGTACAGGGGTCGGGCGGTGGCTACACCTTC. Its translation reads: CAWSVQGSGGGYTF.